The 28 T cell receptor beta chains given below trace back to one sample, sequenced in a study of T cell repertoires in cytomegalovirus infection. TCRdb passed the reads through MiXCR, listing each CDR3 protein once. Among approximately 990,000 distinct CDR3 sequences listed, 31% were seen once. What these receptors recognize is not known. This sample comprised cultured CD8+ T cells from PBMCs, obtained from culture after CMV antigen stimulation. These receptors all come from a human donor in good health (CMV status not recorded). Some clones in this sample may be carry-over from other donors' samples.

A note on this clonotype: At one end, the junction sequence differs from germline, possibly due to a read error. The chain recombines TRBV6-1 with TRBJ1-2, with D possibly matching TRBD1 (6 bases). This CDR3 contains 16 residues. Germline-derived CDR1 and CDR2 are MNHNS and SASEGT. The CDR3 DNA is TGTGCCAGCAGTTTCGAATCAGGGGCAGGGCACTATGGCTACATCTTC. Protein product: CASSFESGAGHYGYIF.

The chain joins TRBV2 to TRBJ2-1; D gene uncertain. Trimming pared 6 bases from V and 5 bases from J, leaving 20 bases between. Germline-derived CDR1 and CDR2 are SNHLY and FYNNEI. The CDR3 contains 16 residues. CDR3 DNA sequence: TGTGCCAGCAGCAGAGAGAAGTGGACCAACGACAATGAGCAGTTCTTC. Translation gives CASSREKWTNDNEQFF.

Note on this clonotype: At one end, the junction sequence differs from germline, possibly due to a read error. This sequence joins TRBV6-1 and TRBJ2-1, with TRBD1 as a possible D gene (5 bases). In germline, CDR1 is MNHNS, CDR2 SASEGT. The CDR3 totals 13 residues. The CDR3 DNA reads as TGTGCCAACAGTGACAGCTCCTACAATGAGCAGTTCTTC. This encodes CANSDSSYNEQFF.

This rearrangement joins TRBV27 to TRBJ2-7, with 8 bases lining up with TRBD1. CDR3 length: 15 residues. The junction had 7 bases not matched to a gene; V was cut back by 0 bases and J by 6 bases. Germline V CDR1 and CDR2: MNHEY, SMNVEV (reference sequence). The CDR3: CASSLSRTGRSEQYF. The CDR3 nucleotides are TGTGCCAGCAGTTTATCCCGGACAGGGCGTAGCGAGCAGTACTTC.

CDR3 loop: CASGLGPRGQETQYF. CDR3 DNA: TGTGCTAGTGGTTTGGGGCCTCGAGGTCAAGAGACCCAGTACTTC. The rearrangement links TRBV12-5 to TRBJ2-5; D unresolved. This CDR3 region has 15 residues. CDR1 and CDR2 (germline): LGHNT, FRNRAP. Trimming left V 1 base short and J 2 bases short, with 11 bases between.

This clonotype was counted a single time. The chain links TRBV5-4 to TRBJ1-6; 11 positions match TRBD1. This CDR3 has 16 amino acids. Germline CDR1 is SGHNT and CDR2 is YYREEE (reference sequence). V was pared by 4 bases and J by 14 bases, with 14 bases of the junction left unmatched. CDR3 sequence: CASSRQDRGHLRALHF. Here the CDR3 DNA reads TGTGCCAGCAGCCGTCAGGACAGGGGGCATCTACGAGCCCTCCACTTT.

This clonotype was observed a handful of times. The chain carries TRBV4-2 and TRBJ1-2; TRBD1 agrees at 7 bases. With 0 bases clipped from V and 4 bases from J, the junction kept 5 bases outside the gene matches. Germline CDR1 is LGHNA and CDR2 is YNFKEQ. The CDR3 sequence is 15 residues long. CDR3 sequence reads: CASSQEEGQSYGYTF. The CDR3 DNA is TGTGCCAGCAGCCAAGAGGAGGGACAGAGCTATGGCTACACCTTC.

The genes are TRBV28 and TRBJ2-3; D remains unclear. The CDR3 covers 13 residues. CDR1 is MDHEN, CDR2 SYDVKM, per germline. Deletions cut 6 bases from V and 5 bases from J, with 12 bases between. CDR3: CASSHDNLDTQYF. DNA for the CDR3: TGTGCCAGCAGCCACGATAATTTAGATACGCAGTATTTT.

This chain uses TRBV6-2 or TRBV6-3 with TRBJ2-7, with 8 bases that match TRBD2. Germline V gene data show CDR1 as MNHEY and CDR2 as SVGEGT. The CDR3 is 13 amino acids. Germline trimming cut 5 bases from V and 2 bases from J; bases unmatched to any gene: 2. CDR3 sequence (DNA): TGTGCCAGCAGTCGAGCGGGGGCCTACGAGCAGTACGTC. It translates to CASSRAGAYEQYV.

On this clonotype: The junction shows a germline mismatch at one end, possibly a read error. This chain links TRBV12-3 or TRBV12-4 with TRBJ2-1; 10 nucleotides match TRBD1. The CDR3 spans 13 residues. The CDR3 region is CVSTPTGGYEQFF. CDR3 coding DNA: TGTGTCAGCACCCCGACAGGGGGCTATGAGCAGTTCTTC.

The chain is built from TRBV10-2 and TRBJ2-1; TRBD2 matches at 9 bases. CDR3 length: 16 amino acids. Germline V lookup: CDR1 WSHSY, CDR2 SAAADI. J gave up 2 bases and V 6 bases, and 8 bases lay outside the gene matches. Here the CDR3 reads CASRDLSGGTYNEQFF. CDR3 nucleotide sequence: TGCGCCAGCAGGGACCTAAGCGGGGGGACCTACAATGAGCAGTTCTTC.

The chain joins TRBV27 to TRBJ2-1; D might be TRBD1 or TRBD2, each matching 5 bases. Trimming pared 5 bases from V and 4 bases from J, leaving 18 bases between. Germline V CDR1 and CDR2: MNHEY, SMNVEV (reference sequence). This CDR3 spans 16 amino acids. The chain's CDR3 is CASSEDGTVVYNEQFF. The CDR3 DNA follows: TGTGCCAGCAGTGAGGACGGGACGGTCGTTTACAATGAGCAGTTCTTC.

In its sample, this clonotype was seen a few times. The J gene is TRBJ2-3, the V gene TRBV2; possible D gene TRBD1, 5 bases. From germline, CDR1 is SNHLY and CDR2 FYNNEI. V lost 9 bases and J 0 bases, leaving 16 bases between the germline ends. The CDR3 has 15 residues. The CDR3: CASQSSKGSTDTQYF. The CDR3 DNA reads TGTGCCAGTCAGTCCTCAAAGGGGAGCACAGATACGCAGTATTTT.

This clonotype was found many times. CDR3 loop: CASSQGDSDYGYTF. The CDR3 DNA is TGCGCCAGCAGCCAAGGGGACAGCGACTATGGCTACACCTTC. The chain combines TRBV4-1 with TRBJ1-2; 7 bases line up with TRBD1. The CDR3 is 14 residues long. Unmatched junction bases numbered 2, after V lost 1 base and J lost 3 bases. Germline values: CDR1 MGHRA, CDR2 YSYEKL.

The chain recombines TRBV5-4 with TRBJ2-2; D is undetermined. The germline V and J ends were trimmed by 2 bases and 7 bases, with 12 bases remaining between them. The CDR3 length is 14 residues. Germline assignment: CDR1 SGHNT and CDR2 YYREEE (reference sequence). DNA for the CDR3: TGTGCCAGCAGCTTCACCGGGCTCGACGGGGAGCTGTTTTTT. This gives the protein CASSFTGLDGELFF.

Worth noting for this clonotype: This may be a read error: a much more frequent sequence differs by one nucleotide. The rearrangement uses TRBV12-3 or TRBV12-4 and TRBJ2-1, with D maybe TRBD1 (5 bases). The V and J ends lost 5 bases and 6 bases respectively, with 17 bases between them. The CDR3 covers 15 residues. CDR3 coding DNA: TGTGCCAGCAGTACTGGCCTAGTGGACATCAATGAGCAGTTCTTC. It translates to CASSTGLVDINEQFF.

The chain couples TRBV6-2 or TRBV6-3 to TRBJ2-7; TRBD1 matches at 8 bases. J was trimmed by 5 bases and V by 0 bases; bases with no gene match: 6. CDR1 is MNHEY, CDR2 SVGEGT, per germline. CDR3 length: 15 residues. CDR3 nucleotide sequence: TGTGCCAGCAGTTACTCCGGGACAGGCTATGACGAGCAGTACGTC. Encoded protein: CASSYSGTGYDEQYV.

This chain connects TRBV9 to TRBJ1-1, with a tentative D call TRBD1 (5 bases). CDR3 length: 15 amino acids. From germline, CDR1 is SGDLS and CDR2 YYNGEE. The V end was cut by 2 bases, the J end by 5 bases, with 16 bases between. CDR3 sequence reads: CASSVETGPRTEAFF. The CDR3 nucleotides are TGTGCCAGCAGCGTCGAGACGGGGCCCCGGACTGAAGCTTTCTTT.

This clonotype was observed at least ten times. In nucleotides, the CDR3 is TGTGCCAGCAGCTTGACAGGGATAACTCAGCCCCAGCATTTT. Protein product: CASSLTGITQPQHF. The chain recombines TRBV5-6 with TRBJ1-5; D perhaps matches TRBD1 (6 bases). Trimming took off 1 base at V and 6 bases at J, with 11 bases between the two ends. CDR1 is SGHDT and CDR2 is YYEEEE in the germline V gene. The CDR3 extends over 14 amino acids.

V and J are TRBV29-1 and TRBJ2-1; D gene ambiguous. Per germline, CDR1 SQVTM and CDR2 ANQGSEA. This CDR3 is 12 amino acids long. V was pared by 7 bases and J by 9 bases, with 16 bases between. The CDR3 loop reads CSAEMGTGEQFF. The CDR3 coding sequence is TGCAGCGCCGAAATGGGTACGGGTGAGCAGTTCTTC.

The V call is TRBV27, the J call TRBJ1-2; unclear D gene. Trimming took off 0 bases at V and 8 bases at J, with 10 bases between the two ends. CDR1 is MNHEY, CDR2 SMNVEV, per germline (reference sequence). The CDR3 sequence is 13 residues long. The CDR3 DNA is TGTGCCAGCAGTTTATCTGTCGGGAGAGGCTACACCTTC. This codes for CASSLSVGRGYTF.

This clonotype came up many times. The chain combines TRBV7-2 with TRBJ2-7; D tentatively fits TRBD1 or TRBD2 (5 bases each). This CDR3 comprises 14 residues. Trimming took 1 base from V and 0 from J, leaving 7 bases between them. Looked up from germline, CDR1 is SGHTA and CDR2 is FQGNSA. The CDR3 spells CASSLVGGSYEQYV. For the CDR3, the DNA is TGTGCCAGCAGCTTAGTTGGGGGCTCCTACGAGCAGTACGTC.

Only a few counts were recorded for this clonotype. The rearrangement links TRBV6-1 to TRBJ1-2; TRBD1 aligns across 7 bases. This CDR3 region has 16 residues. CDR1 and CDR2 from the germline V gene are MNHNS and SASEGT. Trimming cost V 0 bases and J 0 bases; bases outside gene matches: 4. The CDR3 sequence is CASSEAIGTANYGYTF. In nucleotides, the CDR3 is TGTGCCAGCAGTGAAGCAATAGGGACAGCTAACTATGGCTACACCTTC.

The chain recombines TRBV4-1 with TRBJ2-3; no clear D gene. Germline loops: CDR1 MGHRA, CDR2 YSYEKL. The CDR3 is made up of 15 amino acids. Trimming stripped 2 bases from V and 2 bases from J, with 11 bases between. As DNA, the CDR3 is TGCGCCAGCAGCCAACTTGGGCTTCACACAGATACGCAGTATTTT. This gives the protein CASSQLGLHTDTQYF.

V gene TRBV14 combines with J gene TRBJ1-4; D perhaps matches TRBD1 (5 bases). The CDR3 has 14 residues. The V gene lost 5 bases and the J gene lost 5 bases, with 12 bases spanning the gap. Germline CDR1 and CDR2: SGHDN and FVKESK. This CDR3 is CASSNRRFNEKLFF. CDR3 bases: TGTGCCAGCAGCAACAGGAGATTCAATGAAAAACTGTTTTTT.

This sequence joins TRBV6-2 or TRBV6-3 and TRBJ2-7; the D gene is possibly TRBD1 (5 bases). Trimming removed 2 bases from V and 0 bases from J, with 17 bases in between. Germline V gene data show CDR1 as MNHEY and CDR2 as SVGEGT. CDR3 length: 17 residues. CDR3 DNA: TGTGCCAGCAGTTACGGCGTTCAGGGCAAGAGCTCCTACGAGCAGTACGTC. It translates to CASSYGVQGKSSYEQYV.

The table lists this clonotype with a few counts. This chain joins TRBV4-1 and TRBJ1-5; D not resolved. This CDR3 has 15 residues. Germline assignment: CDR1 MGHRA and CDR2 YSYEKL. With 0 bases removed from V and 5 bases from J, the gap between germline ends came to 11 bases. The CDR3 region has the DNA TGCGCCAGCAGCCAAGATTCAACACGGGATCAGCCCCAGCATTTT. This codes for CASSQDSTRDQPQHF.

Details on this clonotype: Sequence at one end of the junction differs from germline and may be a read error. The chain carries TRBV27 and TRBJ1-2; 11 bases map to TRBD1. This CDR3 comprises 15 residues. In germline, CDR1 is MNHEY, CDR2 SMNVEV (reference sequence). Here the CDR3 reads CANSNPGQGVYGYTF. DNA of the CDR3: TGTGCCAACAGTAACCCGGGACAGGGGGTCTATGGCTACACCTTC.